Shown below are 26 T cell receptor beta chains from a single sample sequenced in a study of blood T cell repertoires in COVID-19. Sequencing was performed with immunoSEQ multiplex PCR; in TCRdb, only in-frame clones are kept and a portion is missing. The sample lists 250,000 to 300,000 clones, around 86% occurring once. Sequencing was carried out using peripheral blood. The receptors shown here come from a man aged 45-65 years with acute or convalescent COVID-19.

CDR3 region: CASSQNPGVSTDTQYF. The CDR3, as DNA: TGCGCCAGCAGCCAAAACCCCGGGGTTAGCACAGATACGCAGTATTTT. The rearrangement links TRBV4-1 to TRBJ2-3, with a weak D call TRBD2 (5 bases). Germline-derived CDR1 and CDR2 are MGHRA and YSYEKL. The CDR3 is made up of 16 amino acids. V lost 2 bases, J lost 0 bases, and 12 bases lay in between.

The V and J genes are TRBV9 and TRBJ1-2, with D perhaps TRBD1 (6 bases). There are 14 residues in the CDR3. Germline CDR1 is SGDLS and CDR2 is YYNGEE. The V end was cut by 3 bases, the J end by 6 bases, with 15 bases between. Here the CDR3 reads CASSAGTKRNGYTF. The CDR3 nucleotides are TGTGCCAGCAGCGCCGGGACAAAAAGGAATGGCTACACCTTC.

V and J are TRBV7-9 and TRBJ2-2; no clear D. The CDR3 is made up of 14 amino acids. V lost 2 bases to trimming and J lost 6 bases, with 10 bases between them. The germline V gene encodes CDR1 SEHNR and CDR2 FQNEAQ (reference sequence). The CDR3 loop reads CASSLNPVSGELFF. CDR3 DNA sequence: TGTGCCAGCAGCTTAAACCCAGTGTCCGGGGAGCTGTTTTTT.

For the CDR3, the DNA is TGTGCCAGCAGCTTGGCCCCAGGGAATAGCAATCAGCCCCAGCATTTT. It is translated as CASSLAPGNSNQPQHF. The rearrangement uses TRBV5-6 and TRBJ1-5, with D possibly being TRBD1 (5 bases). V was clipped by 0 bases and J by 0 bases, with 10 bases between them. This CDR3 has 16 amino acids. CDR1 and CDR2 (germline): SGHDT, YYEEEE.

The chain combines TRBV29-1 with TRBJ1-1; D may be TRBD1 (5 bases). V dropped 8 bases and J dropped 11 bases, with 18 bases sitting between them. Germline lookup yields CDR1 SQVTM and CDR2 ANQGSEA. The CDR3 sequence is 11 residues long. The CDR3 sequence: CSHQGAGPAFF. As DNA, the CDR3 is TGCAGCCACCAAGGGGCTGGGCCTGCTTTCTTT.

This chain uses TRBV21-1 with TRBJ2-2; TRBD2, the table's D call, lacks a check against the DNA. TRBV21-1 is labeled a pseudogene. The CDR3 runs 17 residues. This CDR3 is CASSKFPPPGNTGELFF. CDR3 DNA: TGTGCCAGCAGCAAATTCCCCCCCCCGGGGAACACCGGGGAGCTGTTTTTT.

V is TRBV6-4 and J is TRBJ2-1, with 13 bases that match TRBD2. CDR3 length equals 20 residues. Germline assignment: CDR1 MRHNA and CDR2 SNTAGT. The V and J ends lost 8 bases and 1 base, in that order; junction bases with no gene match: 17. The CDR3 spells CASSRAPGLAGLGSYNEQFF. CDR3 DNA sequence: TGTGCCAGCTCACGCGCTCCGGGACTAGCGGGGTTGGGGTCCTACAATGAGCAGTTCTTC.

This chain links TRBV20-1 with TRBJ1-2; possibly TRBD1 for D (6 bases). Between the trimmed V and J ends, which lost 3 bases and 7 bases, there was a span of 15 bases. Germline V CDR1 and CDR2: DFQATT, SNEGSKA (reference sequence). CDR3 size: 13 residues. For the CDR3, the DNA is TGCAGTGCTAGTCAGGGGAGTTCGAGTGGCTACACCTTC. Translating gives CSASQGSSSGYTF.

The chain carries TRBV5-1 and TRBJ1-3; D may be TRBD1 (6 bases). This CDR3 is built from 14 residues. V lost 4 bases, J lost 2 bases, and 10 bases lay in between. Germline CDR1 is SGHRS and CDR2 is YFSETQ. In nucleotides, the CDR3 is TGCGCCAGCAGCCTCAGGGGCCCTGGAAACACCATATATTTT. Its protein product is CASSLRGPGNTIYF.

The V gene is TRBV24-1, the J gene TRBJ1-2; TRBD1 agrees at 7 bases. V trimming: 5 bases; J trimming: 3 bases; junction bases outside the gene matches: 11. CDR1 and CDR2 from the germline V gene are KGHDR and SFDVKD. The CDR3 loop spans 16 amino acids. CDR3 sequence reads: CATSALDREEDYGYTF. For the CDR3, the DNA is TGTGCCACCAGTGCTCTAGACAGGGAAGAGGACTATGGCTACACCTTC.

This clone appeared a single time. The CDR3 spells CASSYHAGPYEQYF. The CDR3 bases are TGTGCCAGCAGCTATCACGCGGGGCCCTACGAGCAGTACTTC. The chain has TRBV7-3 and TRBJ2-7; D may be TRBD2 (6 bases). Trimming stripped 4 bases from V and 2 bases from J, with 12 bases between. The CDR3 sequence is 14 residues long. The germline gives CDR1 SGHTA, CDR2 FQGTGA.

V and J are TRBV7-9 and TRBJ2-5; D unclear. The CDR3 runs to 13 residues. Germline loops: CDR1 SEHNR, CDR2 FQNEAQ (reference sequence). V was clipped by 7 bases and J by 3 bases, with 12 bases between them. CDR3 in DNA: TGTGCCAGCACCCCGATTAGTGAAGAGACCCAGTACTTC. As protein: CASTPISEETQYF.

J is TRBJ2-7 and V is TRBV7-9; 8 bases line up with TRBD1. In germline, CDR1 is SEHNR, CDR2 FQNEAQ (reference sequence). The CDR3 runs 11 residues. The V gene end was trimmed by 10 bases and the J gene end by 6 bases; junction bases not matched to a gene: 5. In nucleotides, the CDR3 is TGTGCCACGGGACAGGCCTTCGAGCAGTACTTC. Amino acid sequence: CATGQAFEQYF.

This chain joins TRBV4-1 and TRBJ1-1; no reliable D call. Germline CDR1 is MGHRA and CDR2 is YSYEKL. Trimming left V 0 bases short and J 5 bases short, with 10 bases between. The CDR3 is 14 residues long. CDR3 nucleotides: TGCGCCAGCAGCCAAGATCCCCGGAGGACTGAAGCTTTCTTT. This gives the protein CASSQDPRRTEAFF.

V is TRBV5-1 and J is TRBJ1-1, with D unclear. Germline CDR1 SGHRS, CDR2 YFSETQ. The length of the CDR3 is 14 residues. V lost 0 bases and J 1 base, leaving 7 bases between the germline ends. CDR3 bases: TGCGCCAGCAGCTTGGGTTACTCGAACACTGAAGCTTTCTTT. Its protein is CASSLGYSNTEAFF.

This clone was picked up one time. This sequence joins TRBV11-3 and TRBJ2-5; perhaps TRBD2 as D (6 bases). CDR3 length: 14 residues. With 2 bases removed from V and 4 bases from J, the gap between germline ends came to 11 bases. CDR1 and CDR2 (germline): SGHNT, YENEEA. The CDR3 bases are TGTGCCAGCAGCTTAAGGTCGGGAGCAGAGACCCAGTACTTC. Translating gives CASSLRSGAETQYF.

V and J are TRBV7-9 and TRBJ2-1; D gene unclear. This CDR3 is 14 amino acids long. V was cut by 1 base and J by 4 bases, with 8 bases left in between. CDR1 is SEHNR and CDR2 is FQNEAQ in the germline V gene (reference sequence). DNA for the CDR3: TGTGCCAGCAGCTTAGTCGTTCAGTACAATGAGCAGTTCTTC. Encoded protein: CASSLVVQYNEQFF. Combining the CDR3 with reference TRBV7-9 and TRBJ2-1 gives the whole variable domain DTGVSQNPRHKITKRGQNVTFRCDPISEHNRLYWYRQTLGQGPEFLTYFQNEAQLEKSRLLSDRFSAERPKGSFSTLEIQRTEQGDSAMYLCASSLVVQYNEQFFGPGTRLTVL.

V is TRBV7-8 and J is TRBJ1-1; 7 bases align to TRBD1. The V gene end was trimmed by 1 base and the J gene end by 3 bases; junction bases not matched to a gene: 8. Germline-derived CDR1 and CDR2 are SGHVS and FQNEAQ. This CDR3 has 16 residues. The CDR3 spells CASSLETGRWDTEAFF. The CDR3 DNA reads as TGTGCCAGCAGCTTAGAGACAGGGAGATGGGACACTGAAGCTTTCTTT.

This clone was counted between two and nine times. This chain links TRBV7-9 with TRBJ1-2; D is unclear. Trimming stripped 5 bases from V and 7 bases from J, with 14 bases between. The germline V gene has CDR1 SEHNR and CDR2 FQNEAQ (reference sequence). The CDR3 covers 13 residues. This CDR3 is CASSPPGRVGYTF. The DNA of the CDR3 is TGTGCCAGCAGCCCCCCGGGGAGGGTTGGCTACACCTTC.

With regard to this clone: Different DNA sequences within this sample yield the same CDR3. The rearrangement links TRBV11-2 to TRBJ1-1; D call uncertain. The CDR3 loop spans 13 amino acids. Per the germline V gene, CDR1 is SGHAT and CDR2 is FQNNGV. V dropped 0 bases and J dropped 3 bases, with 5 bases sitting between them. The CDR3 DNA sequence: TGTGCCAGCAGCTTAGAGGGAGACACTGAAGCTTTCTTT. This sequence encodes CASSLEGDTEAFF.

The gene calls are TRBV9 and TRBJ2-7; TRBD1 agrees at 11 bases. In germline, CDR1 is SGDLS, CDR2 YYNGEE. V shed 2 bases, J shed 4 bases, and the junction held 5 bases outside the gene matches. This CDR3 region has 15 residues. CDR3 sequence: CASSVSGTGGYEQYF. The CDR3 nucleotides are TGTGCCAGCAGCGTCAGCGGGACAGGGGGATACGAGCAGTACTTC.

V gene TRBV4-2 combines with J gene TRBJ2-3; TRBD2 agrees at 8 bases. In germline, CDR1 is LGHNA, CDR2 YNFKEQ. The V and J ends lost 0 bases and 6 bases, in that order; junction bases with no gene match: 8. The CDR3 sequence is 16 residues long. This CDR3 reads CASSQEGAGVGDTQYF. The CDR3 DNA sequence: TGTGCCAGCAGCCAAGAAGGAGCGGGGGTAGGCGATACGCAGTATTTT.

The gene calls are TRBV5-4 and TRBJ2-1; the D is unclear. The germline V gene has CDR1 SGHNT and CDR2 YYREEE (reference sequence). Trimming left V 0 bases short and J 6 bases short, with 7 bases between. This CDR3 is 13 amino acids long. CDR3 nucleotide sequence: TGTGCCAGCAGCTTGGTATCTATCAATGAGCAGTTCTTC. Protein sequence: CASSLVSINEQFF.

V usage is TRBV21-1 and J usage is TRBJ2-3; the table assigns TRBD2, which was not confirmed against the DNA. TRBV21-1 is assigned pseudogene status. The length of the CDR3 is 19 residues. CDR3: CASSKAYLSGRGWTDTQYF. The CDR3 region has the DNA TGTGCCAGCAGCAAAGCCTATCTCTCGGGGCGGGGGTGGACAGATACGCAGTATTTT.

The chain joins TRBV5-4 to TRBJ2-5, with 8 bases aligning to TRBD1. The CDR3 extends over 15 amino acids. J was trimmed by 2 bases and V by 4 bases; bases with no gene match: 7. CDR1 SGHNT and CDR2 YYREEE come from the germline V gene (reference sequence). CDR3 in amino acids: CASSTRTGSQETQYF. In DNA form, the CDR3 reads TGTGCCAGCAGCACCCGGACAGGGTCGCAAGAGACCCAGTACTTC.

The CDR3 coding sequence is TGTGCCAGCAGCTTTCATAAGGGGTCGGCCAACACCGGGGAGCTGTTTTTT. This sequence encodes CASSFHKGSANTGELFF. V usage is TRBV5-5 and J usage is TRBJ2-2, with a possible D match to TRBD1 (5 bases). V was trimmed by 2 bases and J by 2 bases, leaving 16 bases between them. CDR3 size: 17 residues. CDR1 is SGHKS and CDR2 is YYEKEE in the germline V gene (reference sequence).